The clone carrying this TCR beta chain is categorized as medium-sized. Its target is unknown. This entry belongs to a study of vaccination and CD4 T cells after COVID-19. Study-level findings and limits: In convalescent patients, a median approximately 86% of post-vaccine SARS-CoV-2-reactive clones appeared only after vaccination.

Indicated time point: late sampling 161 to 241 days after vaccination in three convalescent patients. The treatment denotes: approximately 11-day PBMC culture with coronavirus spike peptide pools or control peptides (ViraFEST assay). The assay that was used to sequence DNA from cultured CD4+ T cells was the Oncomine TCR Beta short-read assay. TCRdb analysed the PCR reads with MiXCR anew, one entry per CDR3 protein. The table includes tens of thousands of distinct CDR3 sequences, 30% to 40% detected once. The sample consisted of CD4+ T cells from blood, cultured in vitro, taken about 7 months after SARS-CoV-2 vaccination. This receptor was taken from a human donor who had recovered from COVID-19.

This chain's CDR3 is CSASYEGAGTDTQYF. In nucleotides, the CDR3 is TGCAGTGCTAGTTATGAGGGGGCGGGCACAGATACGCAGTATTTT. V is TRBV20-1 and J is TRBJ2-3, with 7 nucleotides matching TRBD1. CDR1 DFQATT and CDR2 SNEGSKA come from the germline V gene (reference sequence). Trimming cost V 3 bases and J 1 base; bases outside gene matches: 7. This CDR3 has 15 residues.